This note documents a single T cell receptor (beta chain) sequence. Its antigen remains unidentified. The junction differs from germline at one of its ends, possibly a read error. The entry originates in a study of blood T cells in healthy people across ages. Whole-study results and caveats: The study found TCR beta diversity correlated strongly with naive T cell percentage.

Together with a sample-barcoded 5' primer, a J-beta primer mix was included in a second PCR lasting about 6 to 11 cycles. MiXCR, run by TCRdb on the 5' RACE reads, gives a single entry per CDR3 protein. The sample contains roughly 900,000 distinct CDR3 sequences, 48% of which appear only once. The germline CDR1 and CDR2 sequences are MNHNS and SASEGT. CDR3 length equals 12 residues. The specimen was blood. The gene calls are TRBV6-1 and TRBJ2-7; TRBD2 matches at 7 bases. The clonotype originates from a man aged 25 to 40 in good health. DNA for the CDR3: TGCTCTGGGGAGGGTGAATCCTACGAGCAGTACTTC. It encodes CSGEGESYEQYF.